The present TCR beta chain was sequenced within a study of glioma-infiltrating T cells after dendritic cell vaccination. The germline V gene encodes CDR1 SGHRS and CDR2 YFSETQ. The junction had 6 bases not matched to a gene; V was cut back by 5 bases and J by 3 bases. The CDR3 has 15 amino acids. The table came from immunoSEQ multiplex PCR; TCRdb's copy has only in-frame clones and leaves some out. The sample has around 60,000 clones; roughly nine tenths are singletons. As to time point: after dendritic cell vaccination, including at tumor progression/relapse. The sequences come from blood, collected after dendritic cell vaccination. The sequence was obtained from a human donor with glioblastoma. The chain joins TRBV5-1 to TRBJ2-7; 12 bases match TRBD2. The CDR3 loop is CASSPGLAGIYEQYF. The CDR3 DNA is TGCGCCAGCAGTCCCGGACTAGCGGGAATCTACGAGCAGTACTTC.